Sequencing of this TCR beta chain was carried out in a study of shared clonotypes between healthy human individuals. Across the whole study: A donor's plate count was three for CD4 naive and three for CD4 memory; CD8 naive had two and CD8 memory one. Study findings and constraints: Against clonotypes common to all four donors, non-shared ones had lower generation probabilities.

CDR3 length: 14 amino acids. V gave up 6 bases and J gave up 6 bases, with 16 bases separating them. Germline CDR1 is LNHDA and CDR2 is SQIVND (reference sequence). TCRdb's copy holds only in-frame clones and misses some; the assay was immunoSEQ multiplex PCR. The sample yields approximately 740,000 clones, about 74% seen once. A remark on this clone: Its antigen remains unidentified.

The TCR comes from a woman in her 30s in good health. The chain couples TRBV19 to TRBJ2-3; tentative D call: TRBD2 (6 bases). Sequencing was performed on memory CD4+ T cells sorted from blood. The subset here: CD45RA-negative fraction. The DNA for the CDR3 is TGTGCCAGTAGAATGGGGGGAGCGACGGATACGCAGTATTTT. It translates to CASRMGGATDTQYF.